This T cell receptor (beta chain) was sequenced for a study of CXCR3-negative and CXCR3-positive naive CD8 T cells. With UMI labels, 5' RACE was used to prepare the TRB cDNA libraries. TCRdb re-called the 5' RACE reads; every CDR3 protein appears as one record, without DNA. The sample yields around 140,000 distinct CDR3 sequences, of which the top ten take up about 0.3%. CD45RO-CCR7+CD27+CD95- cells counted as naive CD8+ T cells. This CDR3 has 17 residues. Germline V CDR1 and CDR2: SGHVS, FQNEAQ. Study-wide points: Naive cells with CXCR3 showed TRB CDR3s that were more hydrophobic than those in CXCR3-negative naive cells.

To note about this clonotype: Its antigen is unidentified.

This receptor was identified in a human donor in good health. Some clones in this sample may be carry-over from other donors' samples. Sequencing was carried out using naive CXCR3- CD8+ T cells from blood. As for subset: CD45RO-CCR7+CD27+CD95- naive CD8+ T cells lacking CXCR3 (TNR3-). The chain links TRBV7-8 to TRBJ2-5; TCRdb calls TRBD1, which cannot be checked without DNA. This CDR3 is CASSLGTRGYSVETQYF.